The 9 T cell receptor beta chains below were found in one sample sequenced in a study of identical twins (dated by TCRdb to 2016 to 2017). The library was obtained by 5' RACE. The data were produced on an Illumina HiSeq 2000. Through fastp at Q25 and MiXCR, TCRdb rebuilt clones from the public reads, retaining in-frame beta chains. Rows merge per CDR3 protein into single entries with the most common DNA and genes. The sample table shows approximately 490,000 distinct CDR3 sequences, and about 20% are seen once. 0.48% of the sample is held by the ten biggest clonotypes. This sample was shared with a second study, whose subject was yellow fever vaccine responses in identical twins.

Material: CD4+ T cells sorted from blood. These receptors came from a woman under 30 in good health.

This clonotype was seen a handful of times. The chain joins TRBV18 to TRBJ2-2, with 11 positions matching TRBD2. In germline, CDR1 is KGHSH, CDR2 LQKENI. CDR3 size: 19 residues. The J segment lost 1 base and the V segment lost 1 base, leaving 8 bases of the junction unmatched. This CDR3 is CASSPRQGGLAGNTGELFF. In DNA, the CDR3 is TGTGCCAGCTCACCACGACAGGGTGGACTAGCGGGGAACACCGGGGAGCTGTTTTTT.

This clonotype turned up a few times. The chain recombines TRBV4-2 with TRBJ2-2; 7 bases match TRBD2. V lost 0 bases and J lost 2; bases outside the gene matches: 3. CDR1 is LGHNA, CDR2 YNFKEQ, per germline. CDR3 length equals 16 residues. CDR3 region: CASSQEGGRNTGELFF. The CDR3 nucleotides read TGTGCCAGCAGCCAAGAGGGCGGGAGAAACACCGGGGAGCTGTTTTTT.

CDR3 in amino acids: CASRPAGLGDAGQFF. CDR3 nucleotides: TGTGCCAGCAGACCAGCCGGACTAGGGGATGCTGGGCAGTTCTTC. J is TRBJ2-1 and V is TRBV3-1; 7 nucleotides line up with TRBD2. The V and J ends lost 6 bases and 12 bases, in that order; junction bases with no gene match: 17. The CDR3 has 15 residues. Germline V gives CDR1 LGHDT, CDR2 YNNKEL (reference sequence).

In its sample, this clonotype was seen a few times. V gene TRBV24-1 combines with J gene TRBJ2-2; TRBD1 matches 7 bases. The J segment lost 0 bases and the V segment lost 7 bases, leaving 4 bases of the junction unmatched. Germline V gives CDR1 KGHDR, CDR2 SFDVKD. The length of the CDR3 is 15 residues. The CDR3 is CATRSTGTNTGELFF. In DNA form, the CDR3 reads TGTGCCACCAGATCGACAGGGACGAACACCGGGGAGCTGTTTTTT.

The rearrangement uses TRBV20-1 and TRBJ2-1; D possibly corresponds to TRBD2 (6 bases). The ends were cut back, 3 bases at V and 3 bases at J, with 12 bases in the middle. Germline V gene lookup returns CDR1 DFQATT and CDR2 SNEGSKA (reference sequence). CDR3 length: 14 amino acids. The CDR3 DNA reads TGCAGTGCTAGCTGGCGGGATCACTACAATGAGCAGTTCTTC. This encodes CSASWRDHYNEQFF.

This sequence joins TRBV12-3 or TRBV12-4 and TRBJ2-7; 7 bases agree with TRBD1. The length of the CDR3 is 14 residues. V shed 2 bases and J 7 bases; nucleotides not matched to a gene: 8. The CDR3 nucleotides read TGTGCCAGCAGTTTATGGGACAGATCTATGGAGCAGTACTTC. Amino acid sequence: CASSLWDRSMEQYF.

In its sample, this clonotype was seen a few times. The J gene is TRBJ2-5, the V gene TRBV20-1, with a tentative D call TRBD1 (6 bases). Looked up from germline, CDR1 is DFQATT and CDR2 is SNEGSKA (reference sequence). The CDR3 consists of 14 residues. V lost 3 bases and J lost 5, with 16 bases in between. The CDR3 loop reads CSARDGQGLETQYF. Written as DNA, the CDR3 is TGCAGTGCTAGGGATGGGCAGGGGCTGGAGACCCAGTACTTC.

The chain recombines TRBV7-9 with TRBJ2-2; maybe TRBD2 (6 bases). This CDR3 region has 15 residues. In germline, CDR1 is SEHNR, CDR2 FQNEAQ (reference sequence). V was cut by 2 bases and J by 4 bases, with 11 bases left in between. CDR3 residues: CASSLIGEATGELFF. CDR3 DNA sequence: TGTGCCAGCAGCTTAATCGGGGAGGCCACCGGGGAGCTGTTTTTT.

The chain combines TRBV24-1 with TRBJ2-1; 9 bases agree with TRBD2. CDR3 length: 17 residues. CDR1 and CDR2 from the germline V gene are KGHDR and SFDVKD. V shed 3 bases, J shed 7 bases, and the junction held 12 bases outside the gene matches. As DNA, the CDR3 is TGTGCCACCAGTGATCCGCAGGGCGGGAGGGCCGGTAATGAGCAGTTCTTC. This translates into CATSDPQGGRAGNEQFF.